A single sample gave rise to the 7 T cell receptor beta chains below, sequenced in a study of T cell changes during pregnancy in multiple sclerosis (dated by TCRdb to about 2019). Libraries came from the immunoSEQ multiplex PCR assay. As stored in TCRdb, this immuneACCESS dataset retains in-frame rearrangements with V and J assigned. A fraction of the clones does not appear; measured against another copy, unresolved V genes explain less than half of the discrepancy, and the remainder lacks a known reason. For this sample there are about 37,000 clones; approximately 91% appear just once. The ten largest account for 0.35% to 0.55% of the sample. Sequencing was performed on CD4+ T cells from peripheral blood mononuclear cells, taken in the third trimester of pregnancy. The receptor set was obtained from a female donor in good health, enrolled as a control in a pregnancy study.

The chain uses TRBV6-1 and TRBJ1-5; 9 bases align to TRBD1. Germline trimming cut 6 bases from V and 9 bases from J; bases unmatched to any gene: 12. The CDR3 sequence is 15 residues long. Germline CDR1 is MNHNS and CDR2 is SASEGT. CDR3 DNA sequence: TGTGCCAGCAGGTCCGGACAGGGGAAGTCGCTGCCCCAGCATTTT. Its protein is CASRSGQGKSLPQHF.

The V gene is TRBV28, the J gene TRBJ2-5, with 8 bases fitting TRBD1. Germline CDR1 MDHEN, CDR2 SYDVKM. The CDR3 contains 13 residues. V lost 5 bases, J lost 10 bases, and 9 bases stayed unmatched. The CDR3 loop is CASSAGQGGDQYF. CDR3 bases: TGTGCCAGCAGTGCTGGACAGGGAGGTGACCAGTACTTC.

The chain is built from TRBV29-1 and TRBJ2-7; no reliable D call. This CDR3 comprises 12 residues. Looked up from germline, CDR1 is SQVTM and CDR2 is ANQGSEA. Trimming shortened V by 4 bases and J by 1 base, and 8 bases separated the two germline ends. The CDR3 region is CSVAWQSYEQYF. For the CDR3, the DNA is TGCAGCGTTGCTTGGCAGTCCTACGAGCAGTACTTC.

The V gene is TRBV30, the J gene TRBJ1-2, with D unresolved. Between the trimmed V and J ends, which lost 3 bases and 4 bases, there was a span of 12 bases. This CDR3 has 13 amino acids. The germline gives CDR1 GTSNPN, CDR2 SVGIG (reference sequence). The CDR3 region is CAWRGSRGYGYTF. DNA for the CDR3: TGTGCCTGGAGAGGGTCTCGGGGCTATGGCTACACCTTC.

The chain couples TRBV7-3 to TRBJ1-1; the D is unclear. The CDR3 runs to 15 residues. Trimming stripped 5 bases from V and 1 base from J, with 14 bases between. CDR1 SGHTA and CDR2 FQGTGA come from the germline V gene. CDR3 protein: CASSLKAGRNTEAFF. The CDR3 coding sequence is TGTGCCAGCAGCCTAAAGGCGGGCAGGAACACTGAAGCTTTCTTT. Full variable domain (rest looked up from reference TRBV7-3 and TRBJ1-1): GAGVSQTPSNKVTEKGKYVELRCDPISGHTALYWYRQSLGQGPEFLIYFQGTGAADDSGLPNDRFFAVRPEGSVSTLKIQRTERGDSAVYLCASSLKAGRNTEAFFGQGTRLTVV.

The chain joins TRBV18 to TRBJ2-5, with D maybe TRBD2 (6 bases). The CDR3 covers 14 residues. From germline, CDR1 is KGHSH and CDR2 LQKENI. Deletions cut 2 bases from V and 5 bases from J, with 12 bases between. CDR3 in amino acids: CASSPTGVEETQYF. The DNA of the CDR3 is TGTGCCAGCTCACCAACGGGAGTTGAGGAGACCCAGTACTTC.

The rearrangement joins TRBV11-2 to TRBJ1-1; 8 nucleotides match TRBD1. Germline CDR1 is SGHAT and CDR2 is FQNNGV. This CDR3 has 14 amino acids. The junction had 7 bases not matched to a gene; V was cut back by 2 bases and J by 8 bases. CDR3 in amino acids: CASSLNQGQGEAFF. The CDR3 DNA reads TGTGCCAGCAGCTTAAATCAAGGACAGGGCGAAGCTTTCTTT.